This record looks at one T cell receptor (beta chain) sequence and its context. Clinical history as reported by participants underpinned cohort assignment. In the original workflow: Amplified reference gene primers provided the basis for estimating nucleated cell counts. Profiling relied on immunoSEQ multiplex PCR, and the TCRdb table lists in-frame clones only, not all of them. V and J calls and clone size are copied from that table; D and trimming were computed from the DNA. The sample records 200,000 to 250,000 clones, around 85% being singletons. The record originates from a study of blood T cell repertoires in COVID-19. As for the study in general: Both acute and convalescent COVID-19 samples were obtained from the United States, Italy and Spain.

This CDR3 contains 16 residues. J was trimmed by 4 bases and V by 0 bases; bases with no gene match: 7. Looked up from germline, CDR1 is SGHRS and CDR2 is YFSETQ. J is TRBJ2-5 and V is TRBV5-1, with 9 nucleotides matching TRBD2. This clonotype originated in a middle-aged woman with acute COVID-19. Sequenced input: PBMCs or T cells enriched from blood (not recorded which). The CDR3 loop is CASSLGLAGFRETQYF. The CDR3 DNA reads TGCGCCAGCAGCTTGGGGCTAGCGGGATTCAGAGAGACCCAGTACTTC.